This T cell receptor (beta chain) emerged from a study of T-cell reconstitution after alpha-beta-depleted transplantation in children. On this clonotype: Its antigen remains unidentified.

Using unique molecular identifiers, the investigators prepared the TCRbeta library. TCRdb passed the PCR reads through MiXCR, listing each CDR3 protein once. The data hold 500,000 to 600,000 distinct CDR3 sequences, with 25% to 30% observed a single time. V lost 9 bases, J lost 3 bases, and 7 bases stayed unmatched. The CDR3 spans 13 residues. Study-level findings and limits: The study traced high day-60 TCRbeta diversity in some patients to surviving recipient T cells and thymic progenitors. Expanded graft clones, several hundred of them, were reportedly the source of alpha-beta T cells about two months after transplant. The authors attributed T-cell counts and diversity one year after transplant mostly to newly produced T cells.

This TCR derives from a boy under two years old with Wiskott-Aldrich syndrome, due to receive a stem cell transplant. J is TRBJ1-2 and V is TRBV12-3 or TRBV12-4; 7 bases line up with TRBD1. This specimen consisted of PBMCs, obtained before TCRalphabeta/CD19-depleted stem cell transplant. CDR3 loop: CASATGVDYGYTF. CDR3 nucleotide sequence: TGTGCCAGTGCTACAGGGGTTGACTATGGCTACACCTTC.